This entry features one TCR beta chain sequence. Its antigen is still unknown. This record belongs to a study of CD8 T cells in Susac syndrome. Whole-study results and caveats: The study acknowledged a relatively small number of individuals in its TCR sequencing and HLA analysis.

Reverse transcription of roughly 0.5 to 1 ug RNA used random hexamers. Multiplex PCR with immunoSEQ amplified the TCR beta CDR3 across 54 Vbeta and 13 Jbeta. MiXCR, run by TCRdb on the immunoSEQ multiplex PCR reads, gives a single entry per CDR3 protein. The sample contains about 130,000 distinct CDR3 sequences, roughly 80% of which appear only once. Sequencing of TCR beta, carried out with a high-throughput approach, was applied to CD8+ and CD4+ T cells from the blood. CD8+ and CD4+ T cells were negatively isolated; TEMRA cells were FACS-enriched. V lost 3 bases, J lost 6 bases, and 11 bases stayed unmatched. The CDR3 extends over 16 amino acids. CDR1 is MNHEY, CDR2 SMNVEV, per germline (reference sequence).

The receptor was isolated from a human donor with multiple sclerosis. Material for sequencing was CD8+ T cells from PBMCs. The chain combines TRBV27 with TRBJ1-2; 9 bases align to TRBD1. The CDR3 protein is CASSFSDRGSPNGYTF. The CDR3 coding sequence is TGTGCCAGCAGTTTCTCCGACAGGGGGTCCCCCAATGGCTACACCTTC.